These 25 T cell receptor beta chains originate from one sample sequenced in a study of T cell changes during pregnancy in multiple sclerosis. Libraries were prepared by immunoSEQ multiplex PCR; TCRdb keeps only in-frame clonotypes and omits some of them. The data show some 45,000 clones, with 91% seen just once and approximately 2% held by the top ten. Sequencing used CD4+ T cells from peripheral blood mononuclear cells, obtained after pregnancy. The receptors were sampled from a female donor in good health, enrolled as a control in a pregnancy study.

The chain employs TRBV28 and TRBJ2-3; 7 positions agree with TRBD1. The CDR3 covers 18 residues. The V and J ends lost 5 bases and 6 bases, in that order; junction bases with no gene match: 20. Germline V CDR1 and CDR2: MDHEN, SYDVKM. The chain's CDR3 is CASSTTRDSRGPIDTQYF. The CDR3 DNA sequence: TGTGCCAGCAGTACGACCCGGGACAGCCGAGGGCCTATTGATACGCAGTATTTT.

The rearrangement joins TRBV30 to TRBJ1-5; D uncertain. The CDR3 contains 15 residues. The germline CDR1 and CDR2 sequences are GTSNPN and SVGIG (reference sequence). The V end was cut by 3 bases, the J end by 7 bases, with 19 bases between. The CDR3 loop reads CAWSAPPLRVQPQHF. The CDR3 DNA reads as TGTGCCTGGAGCGCCCCCCCGCTTCGGGTGCAGCCCCAGCATTTT.

The rearrangement links TRBV2 to TRBJ2-1; TRBD2 matches 10 bases. V gave up 5 bases and J gave up 1 base; unmatched junction bases: 5. The CDR3 runs 16 residues. Germline V CDR1 and CDR2: SNHLY, FYNNEI. Here the CDR3 reads CASSKLAGHSYNEQFF. The CDR3 DNA follows: TGTGCCAGCAGTAAACTAGCGGGACATTCCTACAATGAGCAGTTCTTC.

This sequence joins TRBV23-1 and TRBJ2-5; 10 bases agree with TRBD2. TRBV23-1 is an ORF; its function is uncertain. V shed 4 bases and J 5 bases; nucleotides not matched to a gene: 16. The CDR3 covers 18 residues. Here the CDR3 reads CASSPRGRAGGPGETQYF. DNA for the CDR3: TGCGCCAGCAGTCCCCGAGGTAGAGCGGGAGGGCCTGGGGAGACCCAGTACTTC.

This chain connects TRBV7-9 to TRBJ1-1; D is unresolved. Deletions cut 9 bases from V and 0 bases from J, with 14 bases between. Germline CDR1 and CDR2: SEHNR and FQNEAQ (reference sequence). This CDR3 is 14 amino acids long. The CDR3 region is CASIPGTMNTEAFF. The CDR3 nucleotides read TGTGCCAGTATCCCGGGAACCATGAACACTGAAGCTTTCTTT. Full variable domain (rest looked up from reference TRBV7-9 and TRBJ1-1): DTGVSQNPRHKITKRGQNVTFRCDPISEHNRLYWYRQTLGQGPEFLTYFQNEAQLEKSRLLSDRFSAERPKGSFSTLEIQRTEQGDSAMYLCASIPGTMNTEAFFGQGTRLTVV.

The chain joins TRBV5-1 to TRBJ1-5; D ambiguous. This CDR3 spans 14 amino acids. V was pared by 7 bases and J by 2 bases, with 13 bases between. Germline V lookup: CDR1 SGHRS, CDR2 YFSETQ. DNA for the CDR3: TGCGCCAGCTTCGGGGAGAAGGGCAATCAGCCCCAGCATTTT. Its protein product is CASFGEKGNQPQHF.

The chain combines TRBV19 with TRBJ1-5, with D tentatively TRBD1 (6 bases). CDR1 and CDR2 from the germline V gene are LNHDA and SQIVND (reference sequence). The CDR3 runs 15 residues. V was pared by 6 bases and J by 2 bases, with 14 bases between. CDR3 sequence reads: CASSPTGRGNQPQHF. The CDR3 DNA reads as TGTGCCAGTAGCCCGACAGGACGAGGCAATCAGCCCCAGCATTTT.

As regards this clone: The same CDR3 arises from other DNA sequences in this sample as well. The chain employs TRBV4-3 and TRBJ1-4, with TRBD1 identical over 11 bases. CDR3 length: 16 amino acids. V shed 1 base, J shed 5 bases, and the junction held 3 bases outside the gene matches. Looked up from germline, CDR1 is LGHNA and CDR2 is YSLEER. CDR3 DNA sequence: TGCGCCAGCAGCCAAGCTCGGGACAGGGGGAATGAAAAACTGTTTTTT. The encoded protein is CASSQARDRGNEKLFF.

The chain has TRBV7-8 and TRBJ2-7; 10 bases agree with TRBD2. The length of the CDR3 is 15 residues. Germline CDR1 reads SGHVS; CDR2 reads FQNEAQ. Germline trimming cut 1 base from V and 3 bases from J; bases unmatched to any gene: 3. The CDR3 region is CASSLGASGSYEQYF. The CDR3 DNA sequence: TGTGCCAGCAGCTTAGGGGCTAGCGGGAGCTACGAGCAGTACTTC. Variable domain in full (rest from reference TRBV7-8 and TRBJ2-7): GAGVSQSPRYKVAKRGQDVALRCDPISGHVSLFWYQQALGQGPEFLTYFQNEAQLDKSGLPSDRFFAERPEGSVSTLKIQRTQQEDSAVYLCASSLGASGSYEQYFGPGTRLTVT.

The chain is built from TRBV5-1 and TRBJ2-6; D is unclear. The CDR3 is made up of 16 amino acids. Germline V gene data show CDR1 as SGHRS and CDR2 as YFSETQ. Trimming shortened V by 0 bases and J by 0 bases, and 7 bases separated the two germline ends. In DNA, the CDR3 is TGCGCCAGCAGCTTGGCCACACACTCTGGGGCCAACGTCCTGACTTTC. Amino acids: CASSLATHSGANVLTF.

The gene calls are TRBV28 and TRBJ1-1, with 7 bases fitting TRBD1. The germline V gene has CDR1 MDHEN and CDR2 SYDVKM. Losses at the gene ends were 6 bases for V and 0 bases for J; bases not matched to a gene: 4. The CDR3 is made up of 14 amino acids. The CDR3 loop is CASSRTGLNTEAFF. The DNA for the CDR3 is TGTGCCAGCAGCCGGACAGGACTGAACACTGAAGCTTTCTTT.

This clone has a single count. The chain employs TRBV7-8 and TRBJ1-2; 7 bases match TRBD1. V trimming: 3 bases; J trimming: 4 bases; junction bases outside the gene matches: 5. Germline values: CDR1 SGHVS, CDR2 FQNEAQ. The CDR3 has 14 residues. The CDR3 DNA reads as TGTGCCAGCAGCTTCCTACAGGGGTTCTATGGCTACACCTTC. Residues: CASSFLQGFYGYTF.

The J gene is TRBJ2-7, the V gene TRBV28; TRBD2 is a possible D gene (7 bases). CDR3 length: 14 amino acids. V dropped 3 bases and J dropped 2 bases, with 11 bases sitting between them. Germline V lookup: CDR1 MDHEN, CDR2 SYDVKM. The CDR3 region is CASSLGGAPYEQYF. CDR3 bases: TGTGCCAGCAGTTTGGGGGGGGCCCCCTACGAGCAGTACTTC. The full variable domain, rest sourced from reference TRBV28 and TRBJ2-7, is DVKVTQSSRYLVKRTGEKVFLECVQDMDHENMFWYRQDPGLGLRLIYFSYDVKMKEKGDIPEGYSVSREKKERFSLILESASTNQTSMYLCASSLGGAPYEQYFGPGTRLTVT.

This chain connects TRBV28 to TRBJ2-1; 11 nucleotides agree with TRBD1. This CDR3 has 15 amino acids. J gave up 6 bases and V 4 bases, and 5 bases lay outside the gene matches. Germline lookup yields CDR1 MDHEN and CDR2 SYDVKM. The CDR3: CASSSTGTGGNEQFF. As DNA, the CDR3 is TGTGCCAGCAGTTCCACCGGGACAGGGGGCAATGAGCAGTTCTTC.

CDR3 amino acids: CASSSGTSLYNEQFF. CDR3 sequence (DNA): TGCGCCAGCAGCTCGGGGACTAGCCTATACAATGAGCAGTTCTTC. The chain links TRBV5-1 to TRBJ2-1, with 9 bases identical to TRBD2. V lost 3 bases and J lost 4; bases outside the gene matches: 5. The CDR3 totals 15 residues. Germline V gives CDR1 SGHRS, CDR2 YFSETQ.

CDR3 sequence (DNA): TGCGCCAGCAACTCAAAGGGGACTTACTCTGGAAACACCATATATTTT. Translation gives CASNSKGTYSGNTIYF. This chain connects TRBV5-1 to TRBJ1-3; maybe TRBD1 (5 bases). Germline V CDR1 and CDR2: SGHRS, YFSETQ. The V and J ends lost 6 bases and 0 bases respectively, with 16 bases between them. CDR3 length: 16 amino acids.

The chain has TRBV28 and TRBJ1-2; maybe TRBD1 (6 bases). Germline CDR1 is MDHEN and CDR2 is SYDVKM. There are 14 residues in the CDR3. Trimming left V 2 bases short and J 1 base short, with 8 bases between. The CDR3 nucleotides are TGTGCCAGCAGTTTAAAGGGGGTTAACTATGGCTACACCTTC. This encodes CASSLKGVNYGYTF.

The chain has TRBV6-5 and TRBJ1-6, with D perhaps TRBD1 (6 bases). The germline V gene has CDR1 MNHEY and CDR2 SVGAGI. The CDR3 contains 16 residues. Trimming cost V 3 bases and J 7 bases, with 16 bases left between them. The CDR3 sequence: CASSYGGGAKNSPLHF. DNA of the CDR3: TGTGCCAGCAGTTATGGGGGGGGCGCGAAAAATTCACCCCTCCACTTT.

The rearrangement joins TRBV14 to TRBJ2-1; TRBD2 might be the D (5 bases). CDR3 size: 14 residues. V was pared by 2 bases and J by 6 bases, with 11 bases between. Germline V lookup: CDR1 SGHDN, CDR2 FVKESK. CDR3 coding DNA: TGTGCCAGCAGCCAACCCGGACTGGCCAATGAGCAGTTCTTC. It is translated as CASSQPGLANEQFF.

The chain carries TRBV7-2 and TRBJ1-2; 7 nucleotides align to TRBD1. CDR1 is SGHTA and CDR2 is FQGNSA in the germline V gene. The CDR3 has 14 amino acids. The V segment lost 5 bases and the J segment 0 bases; nucleotides outside the gene matches: 3. This chain's CDR3 is CASSRDRSNYGYTF. The CDR3 DNA sequence: TGTGCCAGCAGCCGGGACAGATCTAACTATGGCTACACCTTC.

This chain's CDR3 is CASSESGRETQYF. The CDR3 nucleotides read TGCGCCAGCAGCGAAAGCGGACGAGAGACCCAGTACTTC. The chain couples TRBV5-1 to TRBJ2-5; D possibly corresponds to TRBD2 (5 bases). The germline V gene encodes CDR1 SGHRS and CDR2 YFSETQ. There are 13 residues in the CDR3. The ends were cut back, 4 bases at V and 4 bases at J, with 11 bases in the middle.

This chain connects TRBV7-8 to TRBJ2-5; TRBD1 aligns across 11 bases. The CDR3 sequence is 14 residues long. The trim removed 3 bases at V and 7 bases at J, leaving 4 bases unmatched. Germline V lookup: CDR1 SGHVS, CDR2 FQNEAQ. CDR3 DNA sequence: TGTGCCAGCAGCTTGGACAGGGGGCTAGGGACCCAGTACTTC. As protein: CASSLDRGLGTQYF.

This clone was recorded a few times. The chain couples TRBV5-1 to TRBJ1-2; 7 positions agree with TRBD1. Germline CDR1 reads SGHRS; CDR2 reads YFSETQ. There are 16 residues in the CDR3. V lost 0 bases to trimming and J lost 8 bases; unmatched junction nucleotides: 13. The CDR3, as DNA: TGCGCCAGCAGCTTGGATTCGACAGGGCATGTTGGAGGCTACACCTTC. Translated, it gives CASSLDSTGHVGGYTF.

This clone occurred once. The chain couples TRBV4-2 to TRBJ1-1; possibly TRBD1 for D (6 bases). Germline V gene sequence: CDR1 LGHNA, CDR2 YNFKEQ. V was pared by 2 bases and J by 7 bases, with 14 bases between. The CDR3 has 14 residues. The CDR3 loop reads CASSQQGEGGEAFF. CDR3 nucleotides: TGTGCCAGCAGCCAACAAGGGGAGGGGGGTGAAGCTTTCTTT.

The V gene is TRBV28, the J gene TRBJ2-7; TRBD1 aligns across 7 bases. V lost 1 base and J lost 5; bases outside the gene matches: 5. The CDR3 loop spans 14 amino acids. Germline V gene lookup returns CDR1 MDHEN and CDR2 SYDVKM. This CDR3 reads CASSLYRTGHEQYF. The CDR3 DNA is TGTGCCAGCAGTTTATACCGGACAGGCCACGAGCAGTACTTC.